This TCR beta chain appears in the sequencing data of a study of resident and recirculating memory T cells in vitiligo. V dropped 3 bases and J dropped 5 bases, with 10 bases sitting between them. The CDR3 consists of 14 residues. In germline, CDR1 is SGHAT, CDR2 FQNNGV. Some clones are missing from TCRdb's copy, which holds only in-frame ones; the method was immunoSEQ multiplex PCR. The sample contains tens of thousands of clones, approximately 90% of which appear only once. The J gene is TRBJ2-2, the V gene TRBV11-2, with D perhaps matching TRBD2 (5 bases). The specimen was blood. The sequence was collected from a male donor with vitiligo. CDR3 nucleotides: TGTGCCAGCAGCTTGGAGCGGCAGACCGGGGAGCTGTTTTTT. Translating it yields CASSLERQTGELFF.